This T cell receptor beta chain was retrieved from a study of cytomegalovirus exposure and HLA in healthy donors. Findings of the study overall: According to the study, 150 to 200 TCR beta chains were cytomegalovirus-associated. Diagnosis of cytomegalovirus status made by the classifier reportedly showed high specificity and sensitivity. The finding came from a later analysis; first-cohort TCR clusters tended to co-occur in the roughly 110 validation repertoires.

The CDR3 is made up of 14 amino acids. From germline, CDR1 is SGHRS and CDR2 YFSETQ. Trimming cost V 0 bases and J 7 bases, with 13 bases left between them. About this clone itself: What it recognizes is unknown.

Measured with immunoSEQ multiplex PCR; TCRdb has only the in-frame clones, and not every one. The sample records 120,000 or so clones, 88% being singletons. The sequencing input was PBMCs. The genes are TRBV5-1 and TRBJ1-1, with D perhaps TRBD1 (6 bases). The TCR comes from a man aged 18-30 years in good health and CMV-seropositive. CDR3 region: CASSLEGRGSEAFF. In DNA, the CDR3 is TGCGCCAGCAGCTTGGAGGGGAGGGGGAGTGAAGCTTTCTTT. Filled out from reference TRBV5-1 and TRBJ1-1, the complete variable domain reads KAGVTQTPRYLIKTRGQQVTLSCSPISGHRSVSWYQQTPGQGLQFLFEYFSETQRNKGNFPGRFSGRQFSNSRSEMNVSTLELGDSALYLCASSLEGRGSEAFFGQGTRLTVV.